This T cell receptor beta chain stems from a study of blood T cell repertoires in COVID-19. Study-wide context: The origin of the acute and convalescent COVID-19 samples was the United States, Italy and Spain.

Germline lookup yields CDR1 GTSNPN and CDR2 SVGIG (reference sequence). The CDR3 totals 14 residues. V was pared by 0 bases and J by 6 bases, with 4 bases of the junction left unmatched. Participants spanned ages roughly 18 to 90 years and resided in roughly 22 US areas. In the original processing: Amplification with reference gene primers provided the estimates of nucleated cell counts. Sequenced by immunoSEQ multiplex PCR; TCRdb stores in-frame clones only, minus some. V, J and clone size reflect that table, while D and trimming were determined from the DNA. The table includes under 450,000 clones, around 83% detected once.

Material: PBMCs or T cells enriched from blood (not recorded which). The chain combines TRBV30 with TRBJ1-5, with TRBD1 identical over 8 bases. The clonotype comes from a woman between 50 and 59 years old who had recovered from COVID-19. In nucleotides, the CDR3 is TGTGCCTGGAGTGTACAGGGGGGAGGTCAGCCCCAGCATTTT. As protein: CAWSVQGGGQPQHF.